This T cell receptor beta chain was retrieved from a study of technical replicates of blood from several donors. Sequencing used immunoSEQ multiplex PCR; TCRdb keeps in-frame clones, though not all of them. The sample includes tens of thousands of clones, about 92% of them seen just once. Per germline, CDR1 MGHRA and CDR2 YSYEKL. The CDR3 has 16 amino acids. The V gene end was trimmed by 0 bases and the J gene end by 9 bases; junction bases not matched to a gene: 8. The TCR was taken from a human donor in good health. Some clones in this sample may be carry-over from other donors' samples. Sample: PBMCs. The rearrangement uses TRBV4-1 and TRBJ2-1; 10 positions agree with TRBD2. The CDR3 reads CASSQETSGRALEQFF. The CDR3 DNA follows: TGCGCCAGCAGCCAAGAAACCAGCGGGAGGGCCCTTGAGCAGTTCTTC.